This T cell receptor (beta chain) emerged from a study of Ad26.COV2.S vaccination and SARS-CoV-2 variants. Study overall: The trial was COV1001 and the donor's arm was Ad26.COV2.S.

Data came from immunoSEQ multiplex PCR; TCRdb stores just in-frame clones and leaves some out. The profile covers over 400,000 clones, with 92% appearing a single time and approximately 1.7% taken by the ten largest. Sample treatment: some 19 received Ad26.COV2.S at low or high dose, single or two shots; about 5 received placebo; per-sample allocation not given. The investigators took samples on day 63 after the first vaccine or placebo injection. An Ad26 vector was used to express Wuhan-strain SARS-CoV-2 spike as the vaccine. CDR1 is MNHEY, CDR2 SVGEGT, per germline. CDR3 length equals 20 residues. After removal of 0 bases from V and 3 bases from J, the junction contained 12 bases not matched to a gene.

The sequences come from peripheral blood, collected in a trial of Ad26.COV2.S vaccine versus placebo. The rearrangement links TRBV6-2 or TRBV6-3 to TRBJ1-4, with 11 bases fitting TRBD1. This receptor was identified in a person aged 18 to 65 who received the Ad26.COV2.S COVID-19 vaccine or a placebo. CDR3 DNA: TGTGCCAGCAGTTACTCGACGGACAGGGGGCTCCGGAGGGCTAATGAAAAACTGTTTTTT. The encoded protein is CASSYSTDRGLRRANEKLFF.